This entry lists 18 T cell receptor beta chains sequenced from one sample in a study of response to subunit inactivated influenza vaccine. Each CDR3 protein gets one entry after TCRdb re-called the RT-PCR reads with MiXCR. The table includes 710,000 or so distinct CDR3 sequences, 15% to 18% detected once. The sample here was PBMCs from blood, taken roughly 12 days after vaccination. Receptors originate from a man in his fifties who received an inactivated influenza vaccine.

In its sample, this clonotype was seen many times. This rearrangement joins TRBV10-3 to TRBJ1-2; no clear D. The germline gives CDR1 ENHRY, CDR2 SYGVKD. Trimming pared 0 bases from V and 8 bases from J, leaving 16 bases between. This CDR3 contains 15 residues. Here the CDR3 reads CAISESLVRRGGYTF. CDR3 sequence (DNA): TGTGCCATCAGTGAGTCCTTGGTCCGGCGTGGGGGCTACACCTTC.

The chain combines TRBV7-9 with TRBJ1-1, with D possibly being TRBD1 (6 bases). The CDR3 is made up of 14 amino acids. V was shortened by 4 bases and J by 6 bases, with 15 bases between the two germline ends. Germline V gene lookup returns CDR1 SEHNR and CDR2 FQNEAQ (reference sequence). The CDR3 DNA is TGTGCCAGCAGCTCCTCAGGGGAGTTCTCTGAAGCTTTCTTT. Its translation is CASSSSGEFSEAFF.

This chain links TRBV12-3 or TRBV12-4 with TRBJ2-3; no firm D call. The CDR3 runs 13 residues. V was clipped by 7 bases and J by 2 bases, with 10 bases between them. CDR3 nucleotide sequence: TGTGCCAGCATGAGACGAGACACAGATACGCAGTATTTT. It translates to CASMRRDTDTQYF.

The chain couples TRBV15 to TRBJ2-5; D may be TRBD1 or TRBD2 (5 bases each). V was shortened by 0 bases and J by 3 bases, with 20 bases between the two germline ends. CDR1 and CDR2 from the germline V gene are LNHNV and YYDKDF (reference sequence). The CDR3 contains 18 residues. The CDR3 DNA follows: TGTGCCACCAGCAGAGAGAACCTGTTAAACTGGGGGAAAGAGACCCAGTACTTC. Its translation is CATSRENLLNWGKETQYF.

The gene calls are TRBV5-1 and TRBJ2-7; D might be TRBD2 (5 bases). The CDR3 totals 14 residues. V lost 1 base and J 2 bases, leaving 10 bases between the germline ends. CDR1 and CDR2 (germline): SGHRS, YFSETQ. The CDR3 region has the DNA TGCGCCAGCAGCTTGTGGTCCGGGGCCTACGAGCAGTACTTC. Amino acids: CASSLWSGAYEQYF.

The chain is built from TRBV5-1 and TRBJ1-2; no definite D call. From germline, CDR1 is SGHRS and CDR2 YFSETQ. V was clipped by 2 bases and J by 7 bases, with 9 bases between them. This CDR3 comprises 12 residues. The CDR3 here is CASSFDKTGYTF. DNA for the CDR3: TGCGCCAGCAGCTTTGATAAAACTGGCTACACCTTC.

The chain recombines TRBV7-2 with TRBJ2-3, with D tentatively TRBD2 (6 bases). The germline gives CDR1 SGHTA, CDR2 FQGNSA. The CDR3 has 16 residues. V was shortened by 1 base and J by 0 bases, with 11 bases between the two germline ends. Here the CDR3 DNA reads TGTGCCAGCAGCTTAGTTCCTAGCGATAGCACAGATACGCAGTATTTT. The encoded protein is CASSLVPSDSTDTQYF.

The rearrangement joins TRBV11-3 to TRBJ2-1; 10 bases are shared with TRBD2. The CDR3 consists of 15 residues. The germline CDR1 and CDR2 sequences are SGHNT and YENEEA. V shed 5 bases and J 9 bases; nucleotides not matched to a gene: 10. The CDR3: CASSPGSGRASEQFF. The CDR3 coding sequence is TGTGCCAGCAGCCCCGGAAGCGGGAGGGCCAGTGAGCAGTTCTTC. Looking up the rest from reference TRBV11-3 and TRBJ2-1 gives the full variable domain: EAGVVQSPRYKIIEKKQPVAFWCNPISGHNTLYWYLQNLGQGPELLIRYENEEAVDDSQLPKDRFSAERLKGVDSTLKIQPAELGDSAVYLCASSPGSGRASEQFFGPGTRLTVL.

The table lists this clonotype with a few counts. The V gene is TRBV7-6, the J gene TRBJ2-2, with D possibly TRBD2 on 5 matching bases. The germline V gene has CDR1 SGHVS and CDR2 FNYEAQ. V lost 2 bases to trimming and J lost 1 base, with 11 bases between them. This CDR3 has 16 amino acids. CDR3 sequence reads: CASSLMSGENTGELFF. CDR3 nucleotides: TGTGCCAGCAGCTTAATGAGCGGAGAGAACACCGGGGAGCTGTTTTTT.

This clonotype has at least ten counts. This chain links TRBV7-2 with TRBJ2-5; 10 nucleotides match TRBD2. The CDR3 totals 15 residues. Germline V gene sequence: CDR1 SGHTA, CDR2 FQGNSA. Losses at the gene ends were 4 bases for V and 4 bases for J; bases not matched to a gene: 6. The CDR3 loop reads CASSSLGLAAETQYF. CDR3 in DNA: TGTGCCAGCAGCTCCCTCGGACTAGCGGCAGAGACCCAGTACTTC.

This clonotype was counted at least ten times. The chain joins TRBV7-9 to TRBJ2-1; maybe TRBD2 (6 bases). The length of the CDR3 is 14 residues. Looked up from germline, CDR1 is SEHNR and CDR2 is FQNEAQ (reference sequence). Trimming cost V 5 bases and J 7 bases, with 15 bases left between them. CDR3 nucleotides: TGTGCCAGCAGCGGACCGGGACTCCGAAATGAGCAGTTCTTC. As protein: CASSGPGLRNEQFF.

This clonotype was detected a few times. V usage is TRBV15 and J usage is TRBJ2-3, with 10 bases matching TRBD2. The CDR3 has 17 amino acids. Germline V gene lookup returns CDR1 LNHNV and CDR2 YYDKDF (reference sequence). V lost 3 bases and J lost 4; bases outside the gene matches: 10. DNA of the CDR3: TGTGCCACCAGCAGGGGACCAGGGACTAGCGACTCAGATACGCAGTATTTT. Protein: CATSRGPGTSDSDTQYF. The variable domain in full, completed from reference TRBV15 and TRBJ2-3, reads DAMVIQNPRYQVTQFGKPVTLSCSQTLNHNVMYWYQQKSSQAPKLLFHYYDKDFNNEADTPDNFQSRRPNTSFCFLDIRSPGLGDTAMYLCATSRGPGTSDSDTQYFGPGTRLTVL.

This clonotype was observed a handful of times. This chain connects TRBV25-1 to TRBJ2-7; D may be TRBD1 (7 bases). The CDR3 spans 16 residues. Trimming pared 1 base from V and 4 bases from J, leaving 17 bases between. Germline CDR1 and CDR2: MGHDK and SYGVNS. CDR3 sequence reads: CASSECRRGLSYEQYF. CDR3 DNA: TGTGCCAGCAGTGAATGTCGGAGGGGGCTAAGTTACGAGCAGTACTTC.

This clonotype was detected a few times. The rearrangement links TRBV24-1 to TRBJ2-3; 8 nucleotides line up with TRBD2. Trimming at V came to 4 bases and at J to 2 bases, leaving 7 bases not matched to a gene. CDR3 size: 16 residues. Germline V gene data show CDR1 as KGHDR and CDR2 as SFDVKD. CDR3 coding DNA: TGTGCCACCAGTGACCGTAGCGGGGACCACACAGATACGCAGTATTTT. The encoded protein is CATSDRSGDHTDTQYF.

The chain couples TRBV12-3 or TRBV12-4 to TRBJ1-6, with a weak D call TRBD1 (6 bases). Trimming took 6 bases from V and 7 from J, leaving 13 bases between them. The CDR3 extends over 14 amino acids. CDR3 region: CASREQGRNSPLHF. The CDR3 DNA reads as TGTGCCAGCAGAGAACAGGGAAGGAATTCACCCCTCCACTTT.

This clonotype was counted only a few times. The rearrangement links TRBV6-2 or TRBV6-3 to TRBJ1-5; TRBD1 agrees at 9 bases. From germline, CDR1 is MNHEY and CDR2 SVGEGT. V trimming: 7 bases; J trimming: 2 bases; junction bases outside the gene matches: 3. There are 14 residues in the CDR3. As DNA, the CDR3 is TGTGCCAGCAACGACAGGGGGGGCAATCAGCCCCAGCATTTT. Protein product: CASNDRGGNQPQHF.

This clonotype has more than one count but fewer than ten. The V call is TRBV30, the J call TRBJ2-7; perhaps TRBD1 as D (6 bases). CDR1 is GTSNPN and CDR2 is SVGIG in the germline V gene (reference sequence). The CDR3 sequence is 13 residues long. V was trimmed by 2 bases and J by 6 bases, leaving 14 bases between them. CDR3 in amino acids: CAWSYRDPGEQYF. CDR3 in DNA: TGTGCCTGGAGTTACAGGGACCCTGGCGAGCAGTACTTC.

This clonotype came up a few times. This chain links TRBV6-2 or TRBV6-3 with TRBJ1-1, with 10 bases identical to TRBD1. Looked up from germline, CDR1 is MNHEY and CDR2 is SVGEGT. V lost 7 bases, J lost 6 bases, and 11 bases stayed unmatched. This CDR3 comprises 15 residues. The CDR3 sequence is CASNTGTGVRAEAFF. For the CDR3, the DNA is TGTGCCAGCAACACCGGGACAGGGGTTAGAGCTGAAGCTTTCTTT.